The 32 T cell receptor beta chains listed next were all sequenced from one sample in a study of T cells after yellow fever vaccination. TCRdb independently ran MiXCR on the 5' RACE reads; one entry per CDR3 protein. The data show a few hundred thousand distinct CDR3 sequences, 15% to 20% seen once. The material was PBMCs, obtained 15 days after the yellow fever booster vaccination. The receptors come from a man aged 30 to 39 who received the YFV17D yellow fever vaccine.

This clonotype came up a few times. The V call is TRBV27, the J call TRBJ2-4, with TRBD2 matching over 7 bases. J gave up 3 bases and V 4 bases, and 9 bases lay outside the gene matches. Germline V lookup: CDR1 MNHEY, CDR2 SMNVEV (reference sequence). The CDR3 sequence is 16 residues long. CDR3 sequence reads: CASSSLGRADKNIQYF. The DNA of the CDR3 is TGTGCCAGCAGTTCCTTAGGGAGGGCTGACAAAAACATTCAGTACTTC.

This clonotype was seen more than once but under ten times. This CDR3 reads CSGQGATDTQYF. As DNA, the CDR3 is TGCAGCGGACAGGGGGCAACCGATACGCAGTATTTT. The rearrangement uses TRBV29-1 and TRBJ2-3; 10 bases agree with TRBD1. The CDR3 loop spans 12 amino acids. Looked up from germline, CDR1 is SQVTM and CDR2 is ANQGSEA. V shed 7 bases, J shed 6 bases, and the junction held 4 bases outside the gene matches.

This clonotype was detected a few times. The chain recombines TRBV29-1 with TRBJ1-3; D is unresolved. The CDR3 length is 11 residues. V lost 4 bases, J lost 5 bases, and 6 bases lay in between. The germline gives CDR1 SQVTM, CDR2 ANQGSEA. This CDR3 is CSVAPRNTIYF. The CDR3 DNA reads TGCAGCGTTGCACCCCGAAACACCATATATTTT. Full variable domain (missing parts from reference TRBV29-1 and TRBJ1-3): SAVISQKPSRDICQRGTSLTIQCQVDSQVTMMFWYRQQPGQSLTLIATANQGSEATYESGFVIDKFPISRPNLTFSTLTVSNMSPEDSSIYLCSVAPRNTIYFGEGSWLTVV.

This clonotype was found a few times. The rearrangement joins TRBV6-5 to TRBJ1-5; a weak D match, TRBD1 (5 bases). V was trimmed by 2 bases and J by 3 bases, leaving 14 bases between them. CDR3 length: 16 residues. Germline V gives CDR1 MNHEY, CDR2 SVGAGI. As DNA, the CDR3 is TGTGCCAGCAGTTACCTTTCTCAGGGTTTCAATCAGCCCCAGCATTTT. Its translation: CASSYLSQGFNQPQHF.

This clonotype was observed a handful of times. The chain carries TRBV6-2 or TRBV6-3 and TRBJ2-3; 12 nucleotides line up with TRBD2. Trimming removed 0 bases from V and 4 bases from J; junction bases left unmatched: 11. The CDR3 extends over 19 amino acids. The germline V gene has CDR1 MNHEY and CDR2 SVGEGT. In DNA form, the CDR3 reads TGTGCCAGCAGTTACTCGATTCGGACTAGCGGGGATTACGCAGATACGCAGTATTTT. Encoded protein: CASSYSIRTSGDYADTQYF.

In its sample, this clonotype was seen a few times. This rearrangement joins TRBV14 to TRBJ2-1; no clear D. Germline V gene data show CDR1 as SGHDN and CDR2 as FVKESK. Trimming shortened V by 1 base and J by 7 bases, and 11 bases separated the two germline ends. The CDR3 spans 14 residues. The CDR3 here is CASSQVAVSNEQFF. The CDR3 DNA follows: TGTGCCAGCAGCCAAGTGGCCGTAAGTAATGAGCAGTTCTTC.

This clonotype was recorded a few times. The CDR3 nucleotides read TGTGCCAGCAGCCAAGACTATAGCGGGTCCTACAATGAGCAGTTCTTC. This codes for CASSQDYSGSYNEQFF. The chain joins TRBV14 to TRBJ2-1; 7 bases are a match to TRBD2. CDR1 and CDR2 (germline): SGHDN, FVKESK. This CDR3 comprises 16 residues. Trimming removed 0 bases from V and 1 base from J; junction bases left unmatched: 3.

The rearrangement joins TRBV6-5 to TRBJ2-7, with D possibly TRBD1 on 5 matching bases. CDR1 MNHEY and CDR2 SVGAGI come from the germline V gene. The CDR3 consists of 12 residues. V lost 6 bases to trimming and J lost 6 bases, with 12 bases between them. CDR3 sequence (DNA): TGTGCCAGCAGAACCCCAGGGCTCGAGCAGTACTTC. It specifies CASRTPGLEQYF.

This clonotype was seen more than once but under ten times. V usage is TRBV3-1 and J usage is TRBJ2-1, with TRBD2 matching 12 bases. V shed 4 bases, J shed 1 base, and the junction held 5 bases outside the gene matches. CDR1 and CDR2 from the germline V gene are LGHDT and YNNKEL (reference sequence). The CDR3 totals 17 residues. CDR3 nucleotides: TGTGCCAGCAGCCTTCCTAGCGGGAGGGGGTCCTACAATGAGCAGTTCTTC. It yields the protein CASSLPSGRGSYNEQFF.

The genes are TRBV24-1 and TRBJ2-6; D perhaps matches TRBD2 (6 bases). This CDR3 comprises 14 residues. Per the germline V gene, CDR1 is KGHDR and CDR2 is SFDVKD. Trimming stripped 12 bases from V and 2 bases from J, with 13 bases between. The CDR3 DNA is TGTGCCGTCCAGGGCGGGACTGGGGCCAACGTCCTGACTTTC. Encoded protein: CAVQGGTGANVLTF.

The chain is built from TRBV20-1 and TRBJ2-3; the D gene is possibly TRBD2 (5 bases). The CDR3 is 16 amino acids. Germline V gene sequence: CDR1 DFQATT, CDR2 SNEGSKA (reference sequence). The V gene lost 1 base and the J gene lost 0 bases, with 14 bases spanning the gap. This chain's CDR3 is CSARGVESGSTDTQYF. Here the CDR3 DNA reads TGCAGTGCTAGAGGGGTTGAAAGCGGTAGCACAGATACGCAGTATTTT.

The V gene is TRBV29-1, the J gene TRBJ2-3; no firm D call. The germline V gene has CDR1 SQVTM and CDR2 ANQGSEA. The CDR3 totals 16 residues. V was clipped by 4 bases and J by 0 bases, with 17 bases between them. The CDR3 nucleotides read TGCAGCGTTGTTGCGGTTTTTTCTTTTAGCACAGATACGCAGTATTTT. Its translation is CSVVAVFSFSTDTQYF.

The chain employs TRBV5-6 and TRBJ2-5; possibly TRBD2 for D (6 bases). Germline assignment: CDR1 SGHDT and CDR2 YYEEEE. Trimming took off 0 bases at V and 7 bases at J, with 13 bases between the two ends. CDR3 length: 14 residues. The CDR3 is CASSLAGVLGTQYF. CDR3 nucleotide sequence: TGTGCCAGCAGCTTGGCGGGGGTTCTAGGGACCCAGTACTTC.

The rearrangement joins TRBV20-1 to TRBJ1-2; tentative D call: TRBD1 (5 bases). This CDR3 contains 14 residues. V lost 0 bases and J lost 10, with 18 bases in between. Germline CDR1 reads DFQATT; CDR2 reads SNEGSKA (reference sequence). CDR3 region: CSARELGQGFDYTF. The CDR3 coding sequence is TGCAGTGCTAGAGAGCTGGGGCAGGGATTTGACTACACCTTC.

This clonotype was observed a handful of times. The rearrangement joins TRBV11-2 to TRBJ2-1; TRBD2 matches at 10 bases. V dropped 5 bases and J dropped 5; count of bases not matched to a gene: 6. From germline, CDR1 is SGHAT and CDR2 FQNNGV. The CDR3 loop spans 15 amino acids. CDR3 in amino acids: CASSETSGPNNEQFF. The CDR3 DNA reads TGTGCCAGCAGCGAGACTAGCGGGCCGAACAATGAGCAGTTCTTC.

The rearrangement joins TRBV3-1 to TRBJ2-4; D ambiguous. The ends were cut back, 2 bases at V and 12 bases at J, with 17 bases in the middle. CDR3 length: 14 amino acids. Per germline, CDR1 LGHDT and CDR2 YNNKEL (reference sequence). This CDR3 reads CASSQFNQKTTQYF. CDR3 nucleotides: TGTGCCAGCAGCCAATTTAACCAGAAGACGACTCAGTACTTC. The entire variable domain, with the rest obtained from reference TRBV3-1 and TRBJ2-4, is as follows: DTAVSQTPKYLVTQMGNDKSIKCEQNLGHDTMYWYKQDSKKFLKIMFSYNNKELIINETVPNRFSPKSPDKAHLNLHINSLELGDSAVYFCASSQFNQKTTQYFGAGTRLSVL.

The sample holds a few counts of this clonotype. This chain links TRBV30 with TRBJ2-4, with 10 bases lining up with TRBD1. The CDR3 loop spans 14 amino acids. Unmatched junction bases numbered 7, after V lost 3 bases and J lost 8 bases. Germline CDR1 is GTSNPN and CDR2 is SVGIG (reference sequence). Here the CDR3 reads CAWSWGDRGDIQYF. DNA of the CDR3: TGTGCCTGGAGCTGGGGGGACAGGGGTGACATTCAGTACTTC.

A few counts support this clonotype. The chain is built from TRBV10-2 and TRBJ2-2, with a weak D call TRBD1 (5 bases). The ends were cut back, 3 bases at V and 0 bases at J, with 8 bases in the middle. The CDR3 contains 15 residues. The germline V gene encodes CDR1 WSHSY and CDR2 SAAADI. The CDR3 region has the DNA TGCGCCAGCAGTGATCTAGGGGCGAACACCGGGGAGCTGTTTTTT. Protein sequence: CASSDLGANTGELFF.

The chain employs TRBV3-1 and TRBJ2-7, with D unclear. V gave up 2 bases and J gave up 3 bases, with 11 bases separating them. The CDR3 loop spans 14 amino acids. Germline CDR1 and CDR2: LGHDT and YNNKEL (reference sequence). The CDR3 reads CASSQKADRYEQYF. The CDR3 nucleotides read TGTGCCAGCAGCCAAAAGGCGGATCGCTACGAGCAGTACTTC.

This clonotype was picked up a small number of times. The gene calls are TRBV10-3 and TRBJ2-5, with D hard to call. From germline, CDR1 is ENHRY and CDR2 SYGVKD. Trimming pared 8 bases from V and 2 bases from J, leaving 12 bases between. This CDR3 comprises 13 residues. CDR3 residues: CAIGNWLQETQYF. CDR3 DNA: TGTGCCATCGGCAATTGGCTTCAAGAGACCCAGTACTTC.

In this sample, this clonotype turned up a few times. The chain joins TRBV7-2 to TRBJ2-1; the D is unclear. Trimming cost V 5 bases and J 5 bases, with 13 bases left between them. Germline loops: CDR1 SGHTA, CDR2 FQGNSA. CDR3 length: 14 residues. The CDR3 loop reads CASSPSETHNEQFF. In DNA, the CDR3 is TGTGCCAGCAGCCCGAGCGAGACCCACAATGAGCAGTTCTTC. The full variable domain, in which reference TRBV7-2 and TRBJ2-1 provide the parts outside the CDR3, is GAGVSQSPSNKVTEKGKDVELRCDPISGHTALYWYRQSLGQGLEFLIYFQGNSAPDKSGLPSDRFSAERTGGSVSTLTIQRTQQEDSAVYLCASSPSETHNEQFFGPGTRLTVL.

The V call is TRBV6-2 or TRBV6-3, the J call TRBJ1-5, with D possibly TRBD1 on 6 matching bases. Germline values: CDR1 MNHEY, CDR2 SVGEGT. Trimming cost V 5 bases and J 8 bases, with 16 bases left between them. This CDR3 has 14 amino acids. This CDR3 reads CASSTGRGIKPQHF. In nucleotides, the CDR3 is TGTGCCAGCAGTACCGGTAGGGGGATCAAGCCCCAGCATTTT.

This chain connects TRBV7-2 to TRBJ2-7; D gene ambiguous. V lost 7 bases and J 5 bases, leaving 15 bases between the germline ends. This CDR3 is built from 13 residues. CDR1 is SGHTA, CDR2 FQGNSA, per germline. As DNA, the CDR3 is TGTGCCAGCAAAGACGCCCCAATGAACGAGCAGTACTTC. It codes for CASKDAPMNEQYF.

This clonotype showed up just a few times. The V gene is TRBV5-1, the J gene TRBJ2-2; TRBD2 aligns across 7 bases. Trimming took 0 bases from V and 5 from J; bases not matched to a gene: 10. CDR1 and CDR2 (germline): SGHRS, YFSETQ. This CDR3 contains 17 residues. CDR3 protein: CASSLALRERKTGELFF. As DNA, the CDR3 is TGCGCCAGCAGCTTGGCGTTGCGGGAGAGAAAAACCGGGGAGCTGTTTTTT. Full variable domain (outside the CDR3, taken from reference TRBV5-1 and TRBJ2-2): KAGVTQTPRYLIKTRGQQVTLSCSPISGHRSVSWYQQTPGQGLQFLFEYFSETQRNKGNFPGRFSGRQFSNSRSEMNVSTLELGDSALYLCASSLALRERKTGELFFGEGSRLTVL.

The chain combines TRBV20-1 with TRBJ2-7, with 8 nucleotides matching TRBD1. The CDR3 spans 13 residues. J gave up 3 bases and V 4 bases, and 5 bases lay outside the gene matches. Germline assignment: CDR1 DFQATT and CDR2 SNEGSKA (reference sequence). CDR3 loop: CSATGQENYEQYF. As DNA, the CDR3 is TGCAGTGCTACGGGACAGGAAAACTACGAGCAGTACTTC.

This clonotype was found a few times. This chain uses TRBV20-1 with TRBJ1-2, with D tentatively TRBD1 (5 bases). The ends were cut back, 6 bases at V and 7 bases at J, with 15 bases in the middle. This CDR3 has 12 amino acids. In germline, CDR1 is DFQATT, CDR2 SNEGSKA (reference sequence). CDR3 amino acids: CSAFRDGPGYTF. CDR3 coding DNA: TGCAGTGCCTTCCGGGACGGTCCTGGCTACACCTTC.

This clonotype was counted only a few times. The rearrangement joins TRBV20-1 to TRBJ2-3; tentative D call: TRBD2 (6 bases). Germline V gene data show CDR1 as DFQATT and CDR2 as SNEGSKA (reference sequence). The CDR3 runs to 14 residues. The V end was cut by 6 bases, the J end by 3 bases, with 16 bases between. The CDR3 reads CSAPPGLRTDTQYF. The CDR3, as DNA: TGCAGTGCCCCCCCCGGACTAAGAACAGATACGCAGTATTTT.

The V call is TRBV5-1, the J call TRBJ2-5, with 7 bases aligning to TRBD2. The CDR3 runs to 15 residues. V shed 0 bases, J shed 4 bases, and the junction held 6 bases outside the gene matches. Per germline, CDR1 SGHRS and CDR2 YFSETQ. This CDR3 is CASSLGAGVAETQYF. The CDR3 region has the DNA TGCGCCAGCAGCTTGGGTGCGGGAGTGGCAGAGACCCAGTACTTC.

This clonotype was detected only a few times. This rearrangement joins TRBV29-1 to TRBJ2-3; no firm D call. The V end lost 4 bases, the J end lost 3 bases, and 11 bases lay between the germline ends. Germline lookup yields CDR1 SQVTM and CDR2 ANQGSEA. The CDR3 runs 13 residues. Here the CDR3 DNA reads TGCAGCGTTGTTGTAACGGGTACAGATACGCAGTATTTT. Translated: CSVVVTGTDTQYF.

The chain couples TRBV11-2 to TRBJ2-3; D gene uncertain. There are 16 residues in the CDR3. The germline V gene has CDR1 SGHAT and CDR2 FQNNGV. Trimming removed 2 bases from V and 1 base from J, with 13 bases in between. CDR3: CASSLYGVFGTDTQYF. CDR3 sequence (DNA): TGTGCCAGCAGCTTATATGGTGTGTTTGGCACAGATACGCAGTATTTT.

In nucleotides, the CDR3 is TGCAGTGCCACCGACCGCTGGGATGGCTACACCTTC. Translating it yields CSATDRWDGYTF. The J gene is TRBJ1-2, the V gene TRBV20-1; D not resolved. This CDR3 contains 12 residues. Germline V lookup: CDR1 DFQATT, CDR2 SNEGSKA (reference sequence). V was pared by 6 bases and J by 6 bases, with 14 bases between.

The chain links TRBV6-1 to TRBJ2-7, with 7 bases matching TRBD2. After removal of 5 bases from V and 7 bases from J, the junction contained 8 bases not matched to a gene. Germline V gene data show CDR1 as MNHNS and CDR2 as SASEGT. The CDR3 runs to 13 residues. CDR3 nucleotide sequence: TGTGCCAGCAGTCCTCGGCTGGGAGGGGAGCAGTACTTC. Translated: CASSPRLGGEQYF.